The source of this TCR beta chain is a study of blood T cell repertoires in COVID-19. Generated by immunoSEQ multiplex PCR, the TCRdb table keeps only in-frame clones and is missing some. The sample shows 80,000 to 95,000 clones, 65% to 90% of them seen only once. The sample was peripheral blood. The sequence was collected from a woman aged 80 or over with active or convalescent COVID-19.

The CDR3 region is CATSDSADETGGRYGYTF. The CDR3 DNA reads TGTGCCACCAGTGACTCCGCTGATGAGACAGGGGGCAGGTATGGCTACACCTTC. V is TRBV24-1 and J is TRBJ1-2, with 10 bases lining up with TRBD1. The CDR3 totals 18 residues. J was trimmed by 5 bases and V by 4 bases; bases with no gene match: 15. The germline gives CDR1 KGHDR, CDR2 SFDVKD.